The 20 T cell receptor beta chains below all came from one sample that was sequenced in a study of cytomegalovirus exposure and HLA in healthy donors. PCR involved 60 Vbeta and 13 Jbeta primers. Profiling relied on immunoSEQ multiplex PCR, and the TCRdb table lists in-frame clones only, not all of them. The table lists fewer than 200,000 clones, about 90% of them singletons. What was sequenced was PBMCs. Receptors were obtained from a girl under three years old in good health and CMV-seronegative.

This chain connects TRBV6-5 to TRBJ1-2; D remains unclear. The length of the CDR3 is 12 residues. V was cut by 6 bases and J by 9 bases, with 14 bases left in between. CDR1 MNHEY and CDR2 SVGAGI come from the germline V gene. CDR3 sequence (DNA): TGTGCCAGCAGATTACCTGGTAGTCGCTACACCTTC. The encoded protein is CASRLPGSRYTF.

The CDR3 region is CACGQRTTYEQYF. The CDR3 DNA sequence: TGTGCCTGTGGACAGAGAACGACCTACGAGCAGTACTTC. The gene calls are TRBV30 and TRBJ2-7; possible D gene TRBD1, 6 bases. Germline lookup yields CDR1 GTSNPN and CDR2 SVGIG (reference sequence). The CDR3 has 13 amino acids. The V end was cut by 6 bases, the J end by 2 bases, with 14 bases between.

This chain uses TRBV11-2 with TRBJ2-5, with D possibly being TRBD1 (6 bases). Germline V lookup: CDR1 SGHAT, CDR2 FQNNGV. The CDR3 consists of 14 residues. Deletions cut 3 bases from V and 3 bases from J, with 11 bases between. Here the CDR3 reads CASSFLDRKETQYF. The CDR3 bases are TGTGCCAGCAGCTTTTTGGACAGAAAAGAGACCCAGTACTTC.

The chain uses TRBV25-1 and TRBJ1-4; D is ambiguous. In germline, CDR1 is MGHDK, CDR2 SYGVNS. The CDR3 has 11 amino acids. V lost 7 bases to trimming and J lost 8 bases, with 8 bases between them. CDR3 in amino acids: CASMGGEKLFF. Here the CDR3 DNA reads TGTGCCAGCATGGGCGGGGAAAAACTGTTTTTT.

CDR3 nucleotide sequence: TGTGCCAGCAGTGAAGCAGGGGGCACTGAAGCTTTCTTT. Its protein is CASSEAGGTEAFF. The J gene is TRBJ1-1, the V gene TRBV6-5, with 7 bases identical to TRBD1. The CDR3 consists of 13 residues. The germline V gene encodes CDR1 MNHEY and CDR2 SVGAGI. Trimming cost V 5 bases and J 4 bases; bases outside gene matches: 4.

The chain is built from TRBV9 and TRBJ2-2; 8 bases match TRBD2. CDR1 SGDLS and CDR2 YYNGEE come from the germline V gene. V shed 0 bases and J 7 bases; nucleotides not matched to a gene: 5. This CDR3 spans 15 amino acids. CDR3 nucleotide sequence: TGTGCCAGCAGCGTAGTTGCGGGAGGCCTCGGGGAGCTGTTTTTT. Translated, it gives CASSVVAGGLGELFF.

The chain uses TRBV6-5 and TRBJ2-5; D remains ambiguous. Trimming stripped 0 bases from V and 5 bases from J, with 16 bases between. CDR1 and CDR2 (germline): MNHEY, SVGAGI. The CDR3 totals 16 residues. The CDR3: CASSYSPQSPRETQYF. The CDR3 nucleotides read TGTGCCAGCAGTTACTCCCCCCAATCTCCCCGGGAGACCCAGTACTTC.

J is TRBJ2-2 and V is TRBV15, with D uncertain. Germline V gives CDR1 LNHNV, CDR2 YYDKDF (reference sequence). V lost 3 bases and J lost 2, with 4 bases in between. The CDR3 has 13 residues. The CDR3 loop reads CATSRLNTGELFF. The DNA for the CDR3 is TGTGCCACCAGCAGGTTAAACACCGGGGAGCTGTTTTTT.

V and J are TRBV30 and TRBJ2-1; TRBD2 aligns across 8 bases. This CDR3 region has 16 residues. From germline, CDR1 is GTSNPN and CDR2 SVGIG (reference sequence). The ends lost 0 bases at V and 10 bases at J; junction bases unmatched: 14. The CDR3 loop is CAWSVLSGSGGGEQFF. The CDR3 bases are TGTGCCTGGAGTGTACTTTCGGGGTCCGGGGGGGGAGAGCAGTTCTTC.

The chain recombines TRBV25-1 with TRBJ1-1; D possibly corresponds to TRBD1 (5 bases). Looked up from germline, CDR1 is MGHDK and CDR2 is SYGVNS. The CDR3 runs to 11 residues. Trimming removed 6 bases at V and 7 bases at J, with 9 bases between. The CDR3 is CASSTGGEAFF. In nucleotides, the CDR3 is TGTGCCAGCAGCACCGGGGGTGAAGCTTTCTTT.

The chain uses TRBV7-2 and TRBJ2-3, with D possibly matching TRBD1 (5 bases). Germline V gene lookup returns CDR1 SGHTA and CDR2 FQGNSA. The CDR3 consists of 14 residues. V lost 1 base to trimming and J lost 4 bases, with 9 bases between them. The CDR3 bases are TGTGCCAGCAGCTTAGGTGCAGGGTCAGATACGCAGTATTTT. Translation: CASSLGAGSDTQYF.

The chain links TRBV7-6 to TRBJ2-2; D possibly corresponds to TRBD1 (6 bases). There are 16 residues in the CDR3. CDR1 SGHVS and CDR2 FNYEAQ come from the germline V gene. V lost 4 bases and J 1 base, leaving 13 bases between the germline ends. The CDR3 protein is CASSSGDIKNTGELFF. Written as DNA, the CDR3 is TGTGCCAGCAGCTCTGGGGACATAAAGAACACCGGGGAGCTGTTTTTT.

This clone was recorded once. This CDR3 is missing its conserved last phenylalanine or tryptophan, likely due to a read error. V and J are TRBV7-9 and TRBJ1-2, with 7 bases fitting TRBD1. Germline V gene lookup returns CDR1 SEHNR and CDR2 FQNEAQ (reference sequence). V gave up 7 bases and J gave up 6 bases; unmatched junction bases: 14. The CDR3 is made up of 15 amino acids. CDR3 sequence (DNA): TGTGCCAGCATTGGTCCGCACGACAGGGTCAATGGCTACACCTCC. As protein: CASIGPHDRVNGYTS.

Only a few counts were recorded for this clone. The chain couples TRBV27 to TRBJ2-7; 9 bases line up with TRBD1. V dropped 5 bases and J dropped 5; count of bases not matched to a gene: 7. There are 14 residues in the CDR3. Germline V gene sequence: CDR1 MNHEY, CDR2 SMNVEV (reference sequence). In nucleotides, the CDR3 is TGTGCCAGCAGTCCCGGGACAGGGTGGAACGAGCAGTACTTC. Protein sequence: CASSPGTGWNEQYF.

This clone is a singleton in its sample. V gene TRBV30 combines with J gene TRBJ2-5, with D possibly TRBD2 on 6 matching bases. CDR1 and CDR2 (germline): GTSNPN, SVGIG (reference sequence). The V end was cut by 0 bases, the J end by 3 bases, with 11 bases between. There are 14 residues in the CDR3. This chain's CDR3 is CAWSVGGPKETQYF. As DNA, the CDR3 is TGTGCCTGGAGTGTCGGAGGGCCGAAAGAGACCCAGTACTTC.

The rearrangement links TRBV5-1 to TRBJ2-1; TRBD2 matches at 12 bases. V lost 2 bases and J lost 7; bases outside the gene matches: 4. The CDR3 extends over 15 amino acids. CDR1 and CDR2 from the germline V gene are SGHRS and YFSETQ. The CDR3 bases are TGCGCCAGCAGCTTAACTAGCGGGAGGTGGAATGAGCAGTTCTTC. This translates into CASSLTSGRWNEQFF.

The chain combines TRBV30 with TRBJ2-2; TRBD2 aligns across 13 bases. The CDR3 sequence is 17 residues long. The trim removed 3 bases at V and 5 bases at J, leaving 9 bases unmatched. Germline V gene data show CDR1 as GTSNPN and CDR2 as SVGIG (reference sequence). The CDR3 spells CAWSSGLAGVLTGELFF. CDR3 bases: TGTGCCTGGAGCTCTGGACTAGCGGGAGTGCTGACCGGGGAGCTGTTTTTT.

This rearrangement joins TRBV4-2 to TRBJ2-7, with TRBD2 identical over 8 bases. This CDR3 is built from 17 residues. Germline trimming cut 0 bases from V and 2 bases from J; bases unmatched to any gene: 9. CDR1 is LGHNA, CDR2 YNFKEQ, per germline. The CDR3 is CASSQEPGRGGTYEQYF. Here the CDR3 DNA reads TGTGCCAGCAGCCAAGAACCCGGGAGGGGGGGGACCTACGAGCAGTACTTC.

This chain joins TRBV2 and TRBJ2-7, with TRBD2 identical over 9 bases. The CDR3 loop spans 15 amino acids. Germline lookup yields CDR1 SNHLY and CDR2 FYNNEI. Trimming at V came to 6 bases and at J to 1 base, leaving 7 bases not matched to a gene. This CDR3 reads CASSQGLAISYEQYF. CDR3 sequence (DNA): TGTGCCAGCAGCCAGGGACTAGCCATATCCTACGAGCAGTACTTC.

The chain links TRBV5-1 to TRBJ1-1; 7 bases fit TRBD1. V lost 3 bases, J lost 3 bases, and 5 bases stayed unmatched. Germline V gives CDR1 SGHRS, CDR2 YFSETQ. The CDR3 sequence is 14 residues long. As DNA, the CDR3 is TGCGCCAGCAGCTGGGGGGACAGACACACTGAAGCTTTCTTT. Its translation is CASSWGDRHTEAFF.